The next 26 T cell receptor beta chains were all read from a single sample in a study of blood T cells in healthy people across ages. Primed by a sample-barcoded 5' primer and a J-beta primer mix, a second PCR proceeded for about 6 to 12 cycles. TCRdb reanalysed the 5' RACE reads using MiXCR and keeps one entry per CDR3 protein. This sample carries 550,000 to 600,000 distinct CDR3 sequences, roughly a quarter of them seen once, and the ten largest clones take less than 20%. Sequencing input: blood. The receptors come from a woman aged 70-85 years in good health.

This clonotype was counted a few times. This chain uses TRBV20-1 with TRBJ2-1, with a tentative D call TRBD1 (6 bases). This CDR3 is 15 amino acids long. Trimming removed 2 bases at V and 7 bases at J, with 18 bases between. Germline lookup yields CDR1 DFQATT and CDR2 SNEGSKA (reference sequence). CDR3 in DNA: TGCAGTGCTAGAAACTCGGGTGGGGGCCTTAATGAGCAGTTCTTC. It specifies CSARNSGGGLNEQFF.

The chain employs TRBV29-1 and TRBJ1-5; 9 bases map to TRBD1. This CDR3 has 14 residues. The junction had 8 bases not matched to a gene; V was cut back by 7 bases and J by 4 bases. From germline, CDR1 is SQVTM and CDR2 ANQGSEA. The CDR3 spells CSGNRGQVNQPQHF. CDR3 bases: TGCAGCGGTAACAGGGGGCAGGTTAATCAGCCCCAGCATTTT.

This rearrangement joins TRBV11-1 to TRBJ2-5; 7 nucleotides line up with TRBD2. Matching the DNA end better, TRBJ2-1 makes the J call doubtful. The CDR3 contains 15 residues. Germline assignment: CDR1 SGHAT and CDR2 FQDESV (reference sequence). DNA for the CDR3: TGTGCCAGCAGCCCGCAACTAGCGTCTGACAATGAGCAGTTCTTC. Translated, it gives CASSPQLASDNEQFF.

The chain uses TRBV7-2 and TRBJ1-2; no clear D gene. Trimming shortened V by 3 bases and J by 5 bases, and 10 bases separated the two germline ends. This CDR3 is built from 13 residues. From germline, CDR1 is SGHTA and CDR2 FQGNSA. CDR3 in amino acids: CASSFREDYGYTF. DNA of the CDR3: TGTGCCAGCAGCTTCCGGGAGGATTATGGCTACACCTTC. Full variable domain (missing parts from reference TRBV7-2 and TRBJ1-2): GAGVSQSPSNKVTEKGKDVELRCDPISGHTALYWYRQSLGQGLEFLIYFQGNSAPDKSGLPSDRFSAERTGGSVSTLTIQRTQQEDSAVYLCASSFREDYGYTFGSGTRLTVV.

The chain is built from TRBV10-3 and TRBJ1-5, with a tentative D call TRBD1 (6 bases). V was shortened by 6 bases and J by 0 bases, with 12 bases between the two germline ends. In germline, CDR1 is ENHRY, CDR2 SYGVKD. The length of the CDR3 is 15 residues. As DNA, the CDR3 is TGTGCCATCAGGGCGACAGGAGATAGCAATCAGCCCCAGCATTTT. It is translated as CAIRATGDSNQPQHF.

CDR3 sequence (DNA): TGCAGTGCTAGGGGCGGGGGGGCGAGTTTCTGGGAGACCCAGTACTTC. Translation gives CSARGGGASFWETQYF. The gene calls are TRBV20-1 and TRBJ2-5, with TRBD2 matching 9 bases. CDR3 length: 16 amino acids. With V trimmed by 3 bases and J by 5 bases, 13 bases remained unmatched. Per germline, CDR1 DFQATT and CDR2 SNEGSKA (reference sequence).

DNA for the CDR3: TGTGCCAGCAGCGTGCACCCGGGACTAGCCTCCTCTGAGCAGTACTTC. Its protein is CASSVHPGLASSEQYF. V and J are TRBV9 and TRBJ2-7, with 9 bases fitting TRBD2. The V segment lost 2 bases and the J segment 7 bases; nucleotides outside the gene matches: 13. The CDR3 consists of 16 residues. Germline CDR1 is SGDLS and CDR2 is YYNGEE.

J is TRBJ1-1 and V is TRBV15; no clear D gene. The V gene lost 1 base and the J gene lost 0 bases, with 6 bases spanning the gap. Germline values: CDR1 LNHNV, CDR2 YYDKDF (reference sequence). CDR3 length: 14 amino acids. In nucleotides, the CDR3 is TGTGCCACCAGCAGAGGGGCGCTGAACACTGAAGCTTTCTTT. Translating it yields CATSRGALNTEAFF.

This clonotype has only a few counts. The chain employs TRBV20-1 and TRBJ2-3, with D perhaps TRBD2 (6 bases). The CDR3 runs to 13 residues. Trimming left V 2 bases short and J 8 bases short, with 14 bases between. Germline V CDR1 and CDR2: DFQATT, SNEGSKA (reference sequence). DNA for the CDR3: TGCAGTGCTAGAACCACGGGAGCGTCTACGCAGTATTTT. Translating gives CSARTTGASTQYF.

The chain couples TRBV20-1 to TRBJ1-4, with 9 bases aligning to TRBD1. Germline V CDR1 and CDR2: DFQATT, SNEGSKA (reference sequence). V lost 0 bases and J lost 6; bases outside the gene matches: 5. This CDR3 region has 15 residues. CDR3 DNA: TGCAGTGCTAGAGATGCGGGACAGGGTGATGAAAAACTGTTTTTT. Its translation is CSARDAGQGDEKLFF.

This clonotype appeared a single time. The gene calls are TRBV20-1 and TRBJ1-1; tentatively, D is TRBD1 (6 bases). With 5 bases removed from V and 4 bases from J, the gap between germline ends came to 17 bases. The CDR3 loop spans 14 amino acids. In germline, CDR1 is DFQATT, CDR2 SNEGSKA (reference sequence). CDR3 in amino acids: CSAGAGAWGTEAFF. DNA of the CDR3: TGCAGTGCTGGCGCGGGGGCGTGGGGCACTGAAGCTTTCTTT.

The chain has TRBV10-3 and TRBJ1-4; D unresolved. The CDR3 covers 13 residues. V lost 0 bases and J lost 10, with 9 bases in between. CDR1 and CDR2 from the germline V gene are ENHRY and SYGVKD. DNA for the CDR3: TGTGCCATCAGTGAGTCGGAGGGTGGAAAACTGTTTTTT. This sequence encodes CAISESEGGKLFF.

The genes are TRBV20-1 and TRBJ1-1; 8 bases map to TRBD1. The germline V gene encodes CDR1 DFQATT and CDR2 SNEGSKA (reference sequence). Trimming at V came to 1 base and at J to 6 bases, leaving 4 bases not matched to a gene. CDR3 length equals 13 residues. CDR3 nucleotides: TGCAGTGCTAGAGGGACAGGGTTCCCTGAAGCTTTCTTT. As protein: CSARGTGFPEAFF.

This clonotype showed up many times. At one of its ends the junction is not consistent with the germline gene, which may arise from a read error. The CDR3 loop reads CASSLDPQETQYF. CDR3 sequence (DNA): TGTGCCAGCAGCTTAGACCCCCAAGAGACCCAGTACTTC. This chain links TRBV5-1 with TRBJ2-5; D remains unclear. Germline V gene lookup returns CDR1 SGHRS and CDR2 YFSETQ. The CDR3 is 13 amino acids.

J is TRBJ1-4 and V is TRBV18, with 9 bases matching TRBD1. Per germline, CDR1 KGHSH and CDR2 LQKENI. This CDR3 is 16 amino acids long. With V trimmed by 3 bases and J by 5 bases, 7 bases remained unmatched. The CDR3 protein is CASSPRGGTGNEKLFF. CDR3 sequence (DNA): TGTGCCAGCTCACCTAGGGGCGGGACAGGGAATGAAAAACTGTTTTTT.

The V call is TRBV12-3 or TRBV12-4, the J call TRBJ1-5, with 7 bases that match TRBD1. Trimming at V came to 8 bases and at J to 1 base, leaving 5 bases not matched to a gene. The CDR3 has 14 amino acids. The CDR3 DNA is TGTGCCAGCGGACAACAGGGGAGCAATCAGCCCCAGCATTTT. Protein: CASGQQGSNQPQHF.

The chain couples TRBV20-1 to TRBJ2-5, with TRBD1 matching over 7 bases. Trimming at V came to 0 bases and at J to 6 bases, leaving 13 bases not matched to a gene. There are 16 residues in the CDR3. From germline, CDR1 is DFQATT and CDR2 SNEGSKA (reference sequence). Written as DNA, the CDR3 is TGCAGTGCTAGAGATAAAGAGGGGGCGGGTCGAAAGACCCAGTACTTC. It encodes CSARDKEGAGRKTQYF.

The J gene is TRBJ2-7, the V gene TRBV20-1; D is ambiguous. CDR1 and CDR2 (germline): DFQATT, SNEGSKA (reference sequence). V shed 1 base and J shed 3 bases, with 13 bases lying between them. The CDR3 contains 14 residues. The CDR3 region is CSARARMGFYEQYF. As DNA, the CDR3 is TGCAGTGCTAGAGCCCGAATGGGATTCTACGAGCAGTACTTC.

This clonotype was found many times. The genes are TRBV4-2 and TRBJ2-4; 7 positions match TRBD2. The V and J ends lost 4 bases and 5 bases, in that order; junction bases with no gene match: 11. CDR1 is LGHNA, CDR2 YNFKEQ, per germline. The CDR3 extends over 16 amino acids. In nucleotides, the CDR3 is TGTGCCAGCAGCCGTGGCGGGGGTTGGAGTGAAAACATTCAGTACTTC. Translated: CASSRGGGWSENIQYF.

This clonotype has just a few counts. The gene calls are TRBV29-1 and TRBJ1-1, with unresolved D. Germline-derived CDR1 and CDR2 are SQVTM and ANQGSEA. There are 13 residues in the CDR3. V was pared by 7 bases and J by 5 bases, with 17 bases between. The CDR3 DNA reads TGCAGCGGCCACGATCGGTTGGGAACTGAAGCTTTCTTT. It translates to CSGHDRLGTEAFF.

This clonotype appeared a few times. The chain couples TRBV4-3 to TRBJ2-5, with D possibly called TRBD1 or TRBD2 (5 bases each). Germline CDR1 LGHNA, CDR2 YSLEER. This CDR3 is built from 14 residues. V was shortened by 0 bases and J by 10 bases, with 15 bases between the two germline ends. The CDR3 loop reads CASSQDDGGIGQYF. DNA for the CDR3: TGCGCCAGCAGCCAAGATGATGGGGGAATTGGCCAGTACTTC.

The chain has TRBV5-6 and TRBJ2-3, with 10 bases matching TRBD2. CDR1 and CDR2 from the germline V gene are SGHDT and YYEEEE. The CDR3 runs to 16 residues. V gave up 2 bases and J gave up 5 bases; unmatched junction bases: 8. The CDR3 sequence is CASSFGGLAEKDTQYF. CDR3 bases: TGTGCCAGCAGCTTCGGAGGACTAGCGGAAAAAGATACGCAGTATTTT.

J is TRBJ2-5 and V is TRBV7-2; D is unresolved. Trimming pared 3 bases from V and 13 bases from J, leaving 24 bases between. The CDR3 totals 15 residues. Germline-derived CDR1 and CDR2 are SGHTA and FQGNSA. The CDR3 DNA reads TGTGCCAGCAGCTTGCAATACAGCGAGACTTACGAGCGGTACTTC. As protein: CASSLQYSETYERYF. The whole variable domain, remainder taken from reference TRBV7-2 and TRBJ2-5, is GAGVSQSPSNKVTEKGKDVELRCDPISGHTALYWYRQSLGQGLEFLIYFQGNSAPDKSGLPSDRFSAERTGGSVSTLTIQRTQQEDSAVYLCASSLQYSETYERYFGPGTRLLVL.

The chain links TRBV7-2 to TRBJ1-4; 11 bases agree with TRBD1. The V gene end was trimmed by 5 bases and the J gene end by 5 bases; junction bases not matched to a gene: 4. The CDR3 is made up of 15 amino acids. The germline V gene encodes CDR1 SGHTA and CDR2 FQGNSA. CDR3: CASSRTGGANEKLFF. Written as DNA, the CDR3 is TGTGCCAGCAGCAGGACAGGGGGCGCAAATGAAAAACTGTTTTTT.

The rearrangement links TRBV7-2 to TRBJ1-6; weak D call: TRBD1 (6 bases). This CDR3 is 15 amino acids long. Germline V gene data show CDR1 as SGHTA and CDR2 as FQGNSA. The V end lost 5 bases, the J end lost 11 bases, and 19 bases lay between the germline ends. The CDR3 nucleotides read TGTGCCAGCAGCACACGGACAGCCAATCTAACACCCCTCCACTTT. Translated, it gives CASSTRTANLTPLHF.

The gene calls are TRBV5-1 and TRBJ1-2; a possible D gene is TRBD1 (6 bases). Trimming took off 0 bases at V and 7 bases at J, with 16 bases between the two ends. Germline CDR1 SGHRS, CDR2 YFSETQ. This CDR3 comprises 15 residues. The CDR3 nucleotides are TGCGCCAGCAGCTTGGGGGGGGGCACACTGAGTGGCTACACCTTC. This sequence encodes CASSLGGGTLSGYTF.